These 14 T cell receptor beta chains share one sample of origin, sequenced in a study of blood T cell repertoires in COVID-19. Here immunoSEQ multiplex PCR was the method, and the copy in TCRdb shows in-frame clones only, minus some. The sample lists about 280,000 clones, approximately 83% seen once, with 8% to 9.5% in the top ten. The specimen sequenced was peripheral blood. The receptors shown here come from a woman aged 50 to 60 who had recovered from COVID-19.

This rearrangement joins TRBV10-3 to TRBJ2-2; 8 bases are shared with TRBD2. Germline V gene data show CDR1 as ENHRY and CDR2 as SYGVKD. This CDR3 is 16 amino acids long. Trimming removed 11 bases from V and 7 bases from J; junction bases left unmatched: 18. CDR3 protein: CASFPGLVNKLGELFF. The CDR3 DNA reads as TGTGCCTCCTTCCCGGGACTAGTAAATAAGCTCGGGGAGCTGTTTTTT.

The genes are TRBV4-2 and TRBJ1-5, with D possibly matching TRBD1 (5 bases). Germline V gene lookup returns CDR1 LGHNA and CDR2 YNFKEQ. Trimming pared 0 bases from V and 4 bases from J, leaving 10 bases between. The CDR3 sequence is 15 residues long. The CDR3 coding sequence is TGTGCCAGCAGCCAAGATCTGACAGCTAATCAGCCCCAGCATTTT. The encoded protein is CASSQDLTANQPQHF.

V gene TRBV7-3 combines with J gene TRBJ2-2, with D possibly TRBD2 on 5 matching bases. Germline loops: CDR1 SGHTA, CDR2 FQGTGA. This CDR3 has 12 residues. The V end was cut by 4 bases, the J end by 6 bases, with 6 bases between. CDR3 DNA: TGTGCCAGCAGCTACGGGGCCGGGGAGCTGTTTTTT. Amino acids: CASSYGAGELFF.

V gene TRBV14 combines with J gene TRBJ2-1, with D possibly TRBD2 on 5 matching bases. Between the trimmed V and J ends, which lost 1 base and 5 bases, there was a span of 15 bases. Per germline, CDR1 SGHDN and CDR2 FVKESK. This CDR3 is built from 16 residues. The CDR3 nucleotides read TGTGCCAGCAGCCAAGGTGGATCAGGAGGCCACAATGAGCAGTTCTTC. Protein sequence: CASSQGGSGGHNEQFF. Using reference TRBV14 and TRBJ2-1 for the parts outside the CDR3, the full variable domain is EAGVTQFPSHSVIEKGQTVTLRCDPISGHDNLYWYRRVMGKEIKFLLHFVKESKQDESGMPNNRFLAERTGGTYSTLKVQPAELEDSGVYFCASSQGGSGGHNEQFFGPGTRLTVL.

The chain is built from TRBV4-3 and TRBJ1-6; D uncertain. V lost 0 bases, J lost 4 bases, and 13 bases lay in between. Germline CDR1 is LGHNA and CDR2 is YSLEER. This CDR3 region has 17 residues. The CDR3 loop is CASSQDLQATYNSPLHF. DNA for the CDR3: TGCGCCAGCAGCCAAGATCTGCAGGCCACTTATAATTCACCCCTCCACTTT.

The rearrangement links TRBV9 to TRBJ2-3; D is unclear. V lost 7 bases to trimming and J lost 6 bases, with 12 bases between them. The germline CDR1 and CDR2 sequences are SGDLS and YYNGEE. The CDR3 is 12 residues long. The CDR3 nucleotides are TGTGCCAGCGCACGAAACACGGATACGCAGTATTTT. Protein product: CASARNTDTQYF.

The V call is TRBV20-1, the J call TRBJ2-1; tentative D call: TRBD2 (5 bases). Germline loops: CDR1 DFQATT, CDR2 SNEGSKA (reference sequence). CDR3 length: 11 amino acids. CDR3 bases: TGCTCGGCCGGGGAGCAAAATGAGCAGTTCTTC. Translating gives CSAGEQNEQFF.

The count of this clone is one. V and J are TRBV6-5 and TRBJ1-3, with D perhaps TRBD1 (5 bases). CDR3 size: 14 residues. Deletions cut 5 bases from V and 3 bases from J, with 11 bases between. Germline V gives CDR1 MNHEY, CDR2 SVGAGI. Here the CDR3 reads CASSPGIGGNTIYF. The CDR3 region has the DNA TGTGCCAGCAGTCCAGGGATTGGTGGAAACACCATATATTTT.

This sequence joins TRBV5-1 and TRBJ1-5; D gene unclear. This CDR3 contains 19 residues. Germline assignment: CDR1 SGHRS and CDR2 YFSETQ. V lost 3 bases to trimming and J lost 3 bases, with 25 bases between them. The CDR3 protein is CASSSDAREFRLTNQPQHF. CDR3 DNA: TGCGCCAGCAGCTCTGATGCACGGGAATTTAGGCTGACCAATCAGCCCCAGCATTTT.

This clone showed up just once. The chain couples TRBV28 to TRBJ1-4; D is unresolved. The CDR3 is made up of 15 amino acids. V was shortened by 6 bases and J by 4 bases, with 15 bases between the two germline ends. Germline assignment: CDR1 MDHEN and CDR2 SYDVKM. The CDR3 region is CASSTQRAVNEKLFF. In DNA, the CDR3 is TGTGCCAGCAGCACCCAGCGGGCGGTTAATGAAAAACTGTTTTTT.

The chain joins TRBV5-4 to TRBJ2-5, with 7 bases aligning to TRBD1. This CDR3 spans 16 amino acids. Germline loops: CDR1 SGHNT, CDR2 YYREEE (reference sequence). With V trimmed by 4 bases and J by 2 bases, 11 bases remained unmatched. The CDR3 nucleotides are TGTGCCAGCAGCACACGGCCGGGACAGAGACAAGAGACCCAGTACTTC. Its translation: CASSTRPGQRQETQYF.

V gene TRBV5-4 combines with J gene TRBJ2-2; the D is unclear. V gave up 4 bases and J gave up 3 bases, with 7 bases separating them. The CDR3 loop spans 13 amino acids. Germline assignment: CDR1 SGHNT and CDR2 YYREEE (reference sequence). The CDR3 coding sequence is TGTGCCAGCAGCCCGGTCCACACCGGGGAGCTGTTTTTT. Its translation: CASSPVHTGELFF.

This chain joins TRBV24-1 and TRBJ2-3; 12 bases fit TRBD2. The V gene's germline CDR1 is KGHDR and CDR2 SFDVKD. V lost 4 bases to trimming and J lost 3 bases; unmatched junction nucleotides: 13. CDR3 size: 19 residues. The CDR3 DNA sequence: TGTGCCACCAGTGAGCGGACTAGCGGGACGGGACTGGGTACAGATACGCAGTATTTT. It yields the protein CATSERTSGTGLGTDTQYF.

CDR3 nucleotide sequence: TGTGCCAGCAGTTACTCGAGGGCAGGCTCGGAGACCCAGTACTTC. Translating gives CASSYSRAGSETQYF. The chain carries TRBV6-5 and TRBJ2-5, with D perhaps TRBD2 (5 bases). Per germline, CDR1 MNHEY and CDR2 SVGAGI. The CDR3 length is 15 residues. Trimming took 0 bases from V and 5 from J, leaving 13 bases between them.